The source of this TCR beta chain is a study of regulatory T cells in long-lasting Graves disease. For the study at large: Antithyroid drug intake by newly diagnosed Graves' patients had lasted under 3 months.

Specified time point: newly diagnosed GD, antithyroid drugs for less than 3 months. There was RNA extracted from PBMCs, and the TCR library was made from it. With iRepertoire HTBI primers and Arm-PCR of CDR3 regions, TCR beta libraries were built. TCRdb reprocessed the multiplex PCR reads with MiXCR, giving one entry per CDR3 protein. The table has roughly 530,000 distinct CDR3 sequences, about 16% seen once. The study's findings and limits: When disease was persistent, TRBV28, TRBJ1-2 and TRBJ2-5 were the favored segments.

This clonotype was seen repeatedly, ten times or more. Its target is unknown. The CDR3 covers 15 residues. Germline loops: CDR1 SGHAT, CDR2 FQNNGV. Unmatched junction bases numbered 8, after V lost 4 bases and J lost 5 bases. This sample also belongs to another study, concerning T cells in Graves' hyperthyroidism and ophthalmopathy. As that study records: A median about 6.2 months before onset, the model predicted ophthalmopathy.

The material was peripheral blood mononuclear cells (PBMCs), obtained at new diagnosis, from a patient treated with antithyroid drugs. This clonotype was sampled from a woman between 40 and 65 years old with Graves disease. The chain couples TRBV11-2 to TRBJ2-1; TRBD2 matches 7 bases. This chain's CDR3 is CASSWRLADNNEQFF. The CDR3 bases are TGTGCCAGCAGCTGGAGGCTAGCGGATAACAATGAGCAGTTCTTC.